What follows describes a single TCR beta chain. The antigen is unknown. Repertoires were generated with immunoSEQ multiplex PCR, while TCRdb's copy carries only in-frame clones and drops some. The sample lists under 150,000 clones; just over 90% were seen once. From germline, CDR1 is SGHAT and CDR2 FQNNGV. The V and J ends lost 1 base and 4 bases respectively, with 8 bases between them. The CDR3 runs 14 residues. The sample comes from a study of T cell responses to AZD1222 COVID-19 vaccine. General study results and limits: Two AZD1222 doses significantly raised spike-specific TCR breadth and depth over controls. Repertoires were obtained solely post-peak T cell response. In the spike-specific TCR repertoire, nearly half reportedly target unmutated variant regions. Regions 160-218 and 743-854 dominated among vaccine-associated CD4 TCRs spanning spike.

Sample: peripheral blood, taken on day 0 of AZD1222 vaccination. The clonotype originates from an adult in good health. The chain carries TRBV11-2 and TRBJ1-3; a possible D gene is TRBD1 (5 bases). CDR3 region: CASSLVTGGNTIYF. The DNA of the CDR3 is TGTGCCAGCAGCTTAGTAACAGGAGGAAACACCATATATTTT.